The 7 T cell receptor beta chains presented below share a single source sample, sequenced in a study of T cell changes during pregnancy in multiple sclerosis. Sequenced by immunoSEQ multiplex PCR; TCRdb stores in-frame clones only, minus some. The sample holds tens of thousands of clones, less than 95% seen once. The sequencing here drew on CD8+ T cells from peripheral blood mononuclear cells, taken in the first trimester of pregnancy. These receptors all stem from a female donor with multiple sclerosis, enrolled in a pregnancy study.

The chain has TRBV15 and TRBJ1-2, with D perhaps TRBD1 (5 bases). This CDR3 contains 13 residues. Germline loops: CDR1 LNHNV, CDR2 YYDKDF (reference sequence). Trimming cost V 4 bases and J 6 bases, with 12 bases left between them. CDR3 protein: CATSTRQRNGYTF. CDR3 nucleotide sequence: TGTGCCACCAGCACCCGACAGAGAAATGGCTACACCTTC.

The chain couples TRBV5-6 to TRBJ2-7; D is possibly TRBD2 (6 bases). CDR1 is SGHDT and CDR2 is YYEEEE in the germline V gene. The CDR3 extends over 11 amino acids. Trimming left V 2 bases short and J 7 bases short, with 7 bases between. The CDR3 protein is CASSFGGEQYF. The CDR3 DNA sequence: TGTGCCAGCAGCTTTGGAGGGGAGCAGTACTTC. The full variable domain, completed using reference TRBV5-6 and TRBJ2-7, is DAGVTQSPTHLIKTRGQQVTLRCSPKSGHDTVSWYQQALGQGPQFIFQYYEEEERQRGNFPDRFSGHQFPNYSSELNVNALLLGDSALYLCASSFGGEQYFGPGTRLTVT.

The V and J genes are TRBV7-9 and TRBJ2-5; D possibly corresponds to TRBD1 (6 bases). V was pared by 1 base and J by 5 bases, with 8 bases between. This CDR3 is 13 amino acids long. Germline V gives CDR1 SEHNR, CDR2 FQNEAQ (reference sequence). DNA for the CDR3: TGTGCCAGCAGCTTAGTTACAGGGGAGACCCAGTACTTC. This encodes CASSLVTGETQYF.

The chain couples TRBV5-4 to TRBJ2-7, with D possibly TRBD2 on 6 matching bases. This CDR3 contains 15 residues. Germline CDR1 reads SGHNT; CDR2 reads YYREEE (reference sequence). Trimming removed 4 bases from V and 4 bases from J, with 18 bases in between. The CDR3 reads CASSRRGVSKYEQYF. The CDR3 DNA follows: TGTGCCAGCAGCCGTCGCGGGGTTAGTAAGTACGAGCAGTACTTC.

V usage is TRBV30 and J usage is TRBJ1-2, with 8 bases lining up with TRBD1. Per the germline V gene, CDR1 is GTSNPN and CDR2 is SVGIG (reference sequence). The CDR3 has 14 amino acids. V lost 4 bases to trimming and J lost 6 bases; unmatched junction nucleotides: 10. The CDR3 nucleotides read TGTGCCTGGACCCCCCAGGGGGCGGTGAATGGCTACACCTTC. It specifies CAWTPQGAVNGYTF.

The chain recombines TRBV7-9 with TRBJ2-1; D gene unclear. With 0 bases removed from V and 3 bases from J, the gap between germline ends came to 12 bases. The CDR3 covers 16 residues. The germline CDR1 and CDR2 sequences are SEHNR and FQNEAQ (reference sequence). CDR3 amino acids: CASSLATEVYYNEQFF. The CDR3 nucleotides read TGTGCCAGCAGCTTAGCGACTGAAGTTTACTACAATGAGCAGTTCTTC.

About this clone itself: Within the sample, other DNA sequences also encode this same CDR3. V is TRBV30 and J is TRBJ2-7; D might be TRBD1 (5 bases). V shed 3 bases and J shed 6 bases, with 9 bases lying between them. The germline V gene encodes CDR1 GTSNPN and CDR2 SVGIG (reference sequence). The CDR3 spans 11 residues. In nucleotides, the CDR3 is TGTGCCTGGAGCTTTGGGGCCGAGCAGTACTTC. It yields the protein CAWSFGAEQYF.